This TCR beta chain was sequenced in a study of cytomegalovirus exposure and HLA in healthy donors. For the study at large: When 398 donors were genotyped, roughly 82% of them were found to fall in the Caucasian-associated ancestry cluster. Study-wide points: An analysis that came later showed most CMV-associated TCR beta chains appearing HLA-restricted. Later analysis associated a missense DCLRE1C variant with TCR beta V- and J-gene trimming. A later analysis showed that HLA-associated TCR beta chains had undergone more clonal expansion than equally common others.

As for this clone: Its target is unknown.

In the PCR, 60 Vbeta and 13 Jbeta primers were used. The protocol was immunoSEQ multiplex PCR, while the TCRdb copy is restricted to in-frame clones and leaves out a portion. Among under 250,000 clones listed, almost 85% were seen once. The sample taken for sequencing was PBMCs. This receptor was taken from a woman in her forties or fifties in good health and CMV-seronegative.

The CDR3 loop is CASSANRGPNEKLFF. The CDR3 DNA is TGTGCCAGCAGTGCAAACAGGGGTCCTAATGAAAAACTGTTTTTT. The chain joins TRBV6-1 to TRBJ1-4, with 7 bases lining up with TRBD1. Germline V lookup: CDR1 MNHNS, CDR2 SASEGT. Germline trimming cut 4 bases from V and 3 bases from J; bases unmatched to any gene: 5. This CDR3 contains 15 residues.